This TCR beta chain emerged from a study of tumor and adjacent non-tumor tissue in lung cancer. Study-wide findings and caveats: Tumor TCR diversity, when higher, was linked to shorter survival.

The CDR3 is made up of 16 amino acids. CDR1 SGHAT and CDR2 FQNNGV come from the germline V gene. After removal of 3 bases from V and 8 bases from J, the junction contained 12 bases not matched to a gene. RNA was extracted from bulk tissue without any cell sorting. A modified ARM-PCR protocol with three rounds of nested PCR amplified TCRbeta. TCRdb reprocessed the multiplex PCR reads with MiXCR, giving one entry per CDR3 protein. The table lists roughly 93,000 distinct CDR3 sequences, 67% of them singletons. This clonotype was found once. Its antigen is undetermined. The gene calls are TRBV11-2 and TRBJ2-1; 8 bases map to TRBD1. This clonotype was obtained from a man aged 55 to 70 with non-small cell lung cancer. Material: lung tumor tissue. The CDR3 nucleotides read TGTGCCAGCAGCTTTGCCCAGGGGGCGCTGGGCGATGAGCAGTTCTTC. It translates to CASSFAQGALGDEQFF.